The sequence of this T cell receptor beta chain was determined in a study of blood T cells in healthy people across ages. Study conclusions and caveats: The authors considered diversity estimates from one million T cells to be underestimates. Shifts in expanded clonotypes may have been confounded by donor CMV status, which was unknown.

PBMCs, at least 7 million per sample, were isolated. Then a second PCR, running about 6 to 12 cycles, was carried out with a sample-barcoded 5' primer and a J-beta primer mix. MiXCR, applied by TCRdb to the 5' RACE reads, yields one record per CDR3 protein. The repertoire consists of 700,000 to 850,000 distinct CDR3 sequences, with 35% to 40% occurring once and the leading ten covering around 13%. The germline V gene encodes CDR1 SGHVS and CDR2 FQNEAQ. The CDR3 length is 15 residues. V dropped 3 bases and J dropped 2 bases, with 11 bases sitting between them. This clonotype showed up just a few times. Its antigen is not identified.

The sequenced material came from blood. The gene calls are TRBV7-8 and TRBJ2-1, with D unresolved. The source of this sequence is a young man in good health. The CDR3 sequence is CASSLKRNTYNEQFF. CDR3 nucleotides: TGTGCCAGCAGCTTGAAAAGGAATACCTACAATGAGCAGTTCTTC.